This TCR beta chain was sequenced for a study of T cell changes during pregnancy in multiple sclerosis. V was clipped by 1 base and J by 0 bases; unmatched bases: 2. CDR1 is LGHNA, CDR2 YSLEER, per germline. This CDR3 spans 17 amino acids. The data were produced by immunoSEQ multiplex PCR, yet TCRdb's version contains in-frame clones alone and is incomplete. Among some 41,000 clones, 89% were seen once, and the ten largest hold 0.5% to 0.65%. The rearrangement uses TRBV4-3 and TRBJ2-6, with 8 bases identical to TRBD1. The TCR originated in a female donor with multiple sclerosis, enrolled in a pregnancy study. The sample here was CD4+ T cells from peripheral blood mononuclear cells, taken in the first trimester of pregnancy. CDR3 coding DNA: TGCGCCAGCAGCCAAGTCACAGGGGGCTCTGGGGCCAACGTCCTGACTTTC. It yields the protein CASSQVTGGSGANVLTF.